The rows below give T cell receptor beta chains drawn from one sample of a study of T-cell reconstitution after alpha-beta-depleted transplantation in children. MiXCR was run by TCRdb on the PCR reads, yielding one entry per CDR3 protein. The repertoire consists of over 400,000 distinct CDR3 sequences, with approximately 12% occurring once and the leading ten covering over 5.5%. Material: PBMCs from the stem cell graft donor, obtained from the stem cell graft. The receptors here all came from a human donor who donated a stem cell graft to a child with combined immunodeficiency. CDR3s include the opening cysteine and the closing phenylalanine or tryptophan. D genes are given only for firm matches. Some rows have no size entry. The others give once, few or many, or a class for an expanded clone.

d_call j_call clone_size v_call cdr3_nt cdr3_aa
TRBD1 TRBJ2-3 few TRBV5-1 TGCGCCAGCAGCCACGGACAGGGGCCGCGTACAGATACGCAGTATTTT CASSHGQGPRTDTQYF
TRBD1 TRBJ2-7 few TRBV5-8 TGTGCCAGCAGCCACCGGGACAGGAGATCCTACGAGCAGTACTTC CASSHRDRRSYEQYF
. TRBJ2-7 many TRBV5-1 TGCGCCAGCAGCTCGGCAGGGAGGTCCTACGAGCAGTACTTC CASSSAGRSYEQYF
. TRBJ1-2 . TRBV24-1 TGTGCCACCAGTGATACAGGGACCTATGGCTACACCTTC CATSDTGTYGYTF
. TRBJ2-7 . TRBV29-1 TGCAGCGTAAAAGTGAGCTCCTACGAGCAGTACTTC CSVKVSSYEQYF
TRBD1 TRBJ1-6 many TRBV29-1 TGCAGCGTTCGGACAGGAGGGAATTCACCCCTCCACTTT CSVRTGGNSPLHF
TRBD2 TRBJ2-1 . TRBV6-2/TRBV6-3 TGTGCCAGCGGCCTTGATACTAGCGGGGCCCGAAGGGGAAATGAGCAGTTCTTC CASGLDTSGARRGNEQFF
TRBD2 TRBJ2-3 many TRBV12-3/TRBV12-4 TGTGCCAGCAGTTTAGCGTCGGGGGGGGGCACAGATACGCAGTATTTT CASSLASGGGTDTQYF
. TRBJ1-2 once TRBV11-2 TGTGCCAGCAGCCAATCAACAGGGAACTATGGCTACACCTTC CASSQSTGNYGYTF
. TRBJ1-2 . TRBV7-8 TGTGCCAGCAGCTTAGTGGGCAGGGGCTATGGCTACACCTTC CASSLVGRGYGYTF
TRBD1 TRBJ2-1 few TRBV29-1 TGCAGCGCCCGGGACAGGAGCTACAATGAGCAGTTCTTC CSARDRSYNEQFF
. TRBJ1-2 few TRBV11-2 TGTGCCAGCAGCTTAATGGAAGTCGGCTACACCTTC CASSLMEVGYTF
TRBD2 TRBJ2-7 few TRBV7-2 TGTGCCAGCAGCTTAATAGCGGGGGCAAGCTACGAGCAGTACTTC CASSLIAGASYEQYF
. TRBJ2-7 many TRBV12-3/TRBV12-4 TGTGCCAGCAGTAACGCGGGCTACGAGCAGTACTTC CASSNAGYEQYF
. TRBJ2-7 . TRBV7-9 TGTGCCAGCAGCTTCAAGGACGAGCAGTACTTC CASSFKDEQYF
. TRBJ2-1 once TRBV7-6 TGTGCCAGCAGCTTACGGGCACAGGCGAATGAGCAGTTCTTC CASSLRAQANEQFF
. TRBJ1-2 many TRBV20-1 TGCAGTGCTAGTTGGACAGAGGGCTATGGCTACACCTTC CSASWTEGYGYTF
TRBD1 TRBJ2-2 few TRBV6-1 TGTGCCAGCAGTGCCCCGGGACAGGGGATTGGGACCGGGGAGCTGTTTTTT CASSAPGQGIGTGELFF
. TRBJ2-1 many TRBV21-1 TGTGCCAGGGTAGGGAGACAGGGTCACAATGAGCAGTTCTTC CARVGRQGHNEQFF
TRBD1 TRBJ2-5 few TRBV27 TGTGCCAGCAGTTCCGGGACAGGGGGCTTCCAAGAGACCCAGTACTTC CASSSGTGGFQETQYF
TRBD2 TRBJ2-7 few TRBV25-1 TGTGCCAGCAGTGGACTAGCGCCGGGGGGTGAGCAGTACTTC CASSGLAPGGEQYF
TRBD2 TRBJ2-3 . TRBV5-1 TGCGCCAGCAGCTTGGACGGCGGGGGAGGGACAGATACGCAGTATTTT CASSLDGGGGTDTQYF
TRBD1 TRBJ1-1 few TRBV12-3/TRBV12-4 TGTGCCAGCAGTCAGACAGGGGTTAAGACTGAAGCTTTCTTT CASSQTGVKTEAFF
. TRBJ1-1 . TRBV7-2 TGTGCCAGCACCCTCATGGGCAGGTCCACTGAAGCTTTCTTT CASTLMGRSTEAFF
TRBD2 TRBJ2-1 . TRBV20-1 TGCAGTGCTAGAGCCTGGTCGGGCGGGAGGGCCAGGAATGAGCAGTTCTTC CSARAWSGGRARNEQFF
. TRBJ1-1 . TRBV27 TGTGCCAGCAGGCCCCAGGGGTACACTGAAGCTTTCTTT CASRPQGYTEAFF
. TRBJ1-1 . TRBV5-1 TGCGCCAGCAGCTCTCAGGGCGGGGGCACTGAAGCTTTCTTT CASSSQGGGTEAFF
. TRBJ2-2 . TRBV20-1 TGCAGTGCTAGAGATCAATTAAGGCAGGGTAACACCGGGGAGCTGTTTTTT CSARDQLRQGNTGELFF
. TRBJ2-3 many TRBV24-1 TGTGCCACCGAGGTCCGGGATACGCAGTATTTT CATEVRDTQYF
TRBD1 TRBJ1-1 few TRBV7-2 TGTGCCAGCATTTTTCAGGGGGAGGCTGAAGCTTTCTTT CASIFQGEAEAFF
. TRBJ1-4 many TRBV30 TGTGCCTTAAGAGTAGGACTTATGAATGAAAAACTGTTTTTT CALRVGLMNEKLFF